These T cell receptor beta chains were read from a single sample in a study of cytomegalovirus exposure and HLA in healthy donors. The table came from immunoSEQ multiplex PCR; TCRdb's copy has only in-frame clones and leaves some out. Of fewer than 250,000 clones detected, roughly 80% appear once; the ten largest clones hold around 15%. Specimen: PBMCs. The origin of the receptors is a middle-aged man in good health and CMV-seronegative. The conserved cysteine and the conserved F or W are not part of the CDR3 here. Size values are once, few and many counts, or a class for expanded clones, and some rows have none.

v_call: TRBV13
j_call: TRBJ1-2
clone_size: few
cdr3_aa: ASSLGTGSDYGYT

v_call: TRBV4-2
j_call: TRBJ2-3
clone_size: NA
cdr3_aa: ASSQEGDGRAHNTQY

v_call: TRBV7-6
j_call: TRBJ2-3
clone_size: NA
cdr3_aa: ASSLRGEVFRFSTDTQY

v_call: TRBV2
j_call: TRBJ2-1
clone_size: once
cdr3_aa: ASTEYNEQF

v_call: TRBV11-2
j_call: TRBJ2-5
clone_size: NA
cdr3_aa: ASSPPTWETQY

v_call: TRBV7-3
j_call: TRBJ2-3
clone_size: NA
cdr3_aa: ASSSAGGVTDTQY

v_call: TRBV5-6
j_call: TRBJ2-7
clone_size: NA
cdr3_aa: ASSSGTTDEQY

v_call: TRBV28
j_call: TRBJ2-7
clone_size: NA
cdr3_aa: ASTLGTEGYYEQY

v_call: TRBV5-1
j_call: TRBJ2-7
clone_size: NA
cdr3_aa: ASSASGQSYEQY

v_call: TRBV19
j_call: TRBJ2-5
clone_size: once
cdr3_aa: ASSMGLAEGQETQY

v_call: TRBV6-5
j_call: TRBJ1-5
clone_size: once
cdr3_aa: ASSRRETNQPQH

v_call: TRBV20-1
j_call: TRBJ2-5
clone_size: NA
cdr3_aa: SAFPQETQY

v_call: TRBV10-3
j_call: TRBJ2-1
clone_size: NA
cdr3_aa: AISESVNEQF

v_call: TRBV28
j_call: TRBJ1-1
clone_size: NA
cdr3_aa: ASRIVEGGTEAF

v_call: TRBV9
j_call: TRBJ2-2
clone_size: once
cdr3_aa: ASSFSGTNTGELF

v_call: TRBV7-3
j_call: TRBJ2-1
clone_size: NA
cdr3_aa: ASSYGLAAYNEQF

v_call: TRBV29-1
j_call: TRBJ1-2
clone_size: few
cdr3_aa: SVAQGYGYT

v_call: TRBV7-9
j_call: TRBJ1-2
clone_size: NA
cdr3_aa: ASSLGQSNYGYT

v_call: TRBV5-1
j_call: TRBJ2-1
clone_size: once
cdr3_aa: ASSLIGTGSYNEQF

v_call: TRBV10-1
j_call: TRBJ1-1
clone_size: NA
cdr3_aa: ASSYGQLNTEAF

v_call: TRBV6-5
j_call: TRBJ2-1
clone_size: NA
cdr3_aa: ASRGGAVSYNEQF

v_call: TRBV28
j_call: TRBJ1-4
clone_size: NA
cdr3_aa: ASSLPGGATNEKLF

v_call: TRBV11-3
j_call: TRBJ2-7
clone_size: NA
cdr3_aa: ASSLTGRHEQY

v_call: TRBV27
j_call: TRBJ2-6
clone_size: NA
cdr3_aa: ASSSRLSGANVLT

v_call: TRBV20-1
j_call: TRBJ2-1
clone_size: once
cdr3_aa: STLGVNEQF

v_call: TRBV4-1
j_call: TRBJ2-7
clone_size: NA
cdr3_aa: ASSQDPLDYYEQY

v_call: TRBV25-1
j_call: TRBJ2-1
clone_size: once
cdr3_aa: ASSDSGRHRGEPLEQF

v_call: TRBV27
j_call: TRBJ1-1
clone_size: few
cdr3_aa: ASRTRAGDTEAF

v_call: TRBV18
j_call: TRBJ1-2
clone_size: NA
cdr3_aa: ASSPSTNPPRGKDYT

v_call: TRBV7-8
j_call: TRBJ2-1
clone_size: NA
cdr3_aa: ASSLATGGGNEQF

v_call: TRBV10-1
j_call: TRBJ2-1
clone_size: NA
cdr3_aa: ASSEKRETAYNEQF

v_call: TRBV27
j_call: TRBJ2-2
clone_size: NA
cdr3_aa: ASSSGRSNTGELF

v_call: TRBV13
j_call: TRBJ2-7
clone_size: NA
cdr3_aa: ASSPRLAGNYEQY